This is a list of T cell receptor beta chains from one sample in a study of T cells in Graves' hyperthyroidism and ophthalmopathy. TCRdb recomputed calls from the multiplex PCR reads with MiXCR, one row per CDR3 protein. In the table there are some 500,000 distinct CDR3 sequences, around 15% of which are singletons. Specimen: blood. The receptors come from a woman between 18 and 29 years old with Graves' hyperthyroidism. Each CDR3 is given without its conserved first and last residue. Fields, in order: D gene, V gene, J gene, CDR3 protein. A D gene is named only where the DNA matches it firmly.

D: TRBD2
V: TRBV7-9
J: TRBJ2-5
CDR3: ASIIAGRQETQY

D: TRBD2
V: TRBV6-1
J: TRBJ2-7
CDR3: ASGLAGVDEQY

D: -
V: TRBV5-1
J: TRBJ1-1
CDR3: ASRVEGGEAF

D: TRBD1
V: TRBV25-1
J: TRBJ2-7
CDR3: ASSDGGQVVYEQY

D: -
V: TRBV5-1
J: TRBJ2-5
CDR3: ASSLGLAGETQD

D: -
V: TRBV7-3
J: TRBJ2-1
CDR3: ASSLQPVGLAGQGEQF

D: TRBD1
V: TRBV7-8
J: TRBJ2-3
CDR3: ASSSRGRADTQY

D: TRBD2
V: TRBV9
J: TRBJ2-1
CDR3: ASSVGGSGRVGEQF

D: TRBD1
V: TRBV20-1
J: TRBJ1-2
CDR3: SASGDRSYYGYT

D: -
V: TRBV9
J: TRBJ1-2
CDR3: ASSVVGSPNGYT

D: -
V: TRBV7-2
J: TRBJ1-3
CDR3: ASSLRGIGSSGNTIY

D: -
V: TRBV2
J: TRBJ2-3
CDR3: ASSEASGTDTQY

D: -
V: TRBV6-1
J: TRBJ1-5
CDR3: ASSSGAGLNQPQH

D: -
V: TRBV6-1
J: TRBJ2-7
CDR3: ASRSRTGIRYEQY

D: TRBD2
V: TRBV7-3
J: TRBJ2-7
CDR3: ASSPGTSRSGLGEQY

D: TRBD1
V: TRBV20-1
J: TRBJ1-2
CDR3: SARQPGQGPYGYT

D: TRBD2
V: TRBV12-3/TRBV12-4
J: TRBJ2-1
CDR3: ASTLLPGLVRSSYNEQF

D: -
V: TRBV14
J: TRBJ1-2
CDR3: ASRRGSTLGYT

D: TRBD1
V: TRBV12-3/TRBV12-4
J: TRBJ1-1
CDR3: ASSPATGDTEAF

D: -
V: TRBV12-3/TRBV12-4
J: TRBJ1-1
CDR3: ASLKFSGGGTEAF

D: -
V: TRBV6-2/TRBV6-3
J: TRBJ1-1
CDR3: ASSYLGGRNTEAF

D: TRBD2
V: TRBV6-1
J: TRBJ2-5
CDR3: ASSGGLAGGLETQY